The following is a T cell receptor beta chain sequence with its context. These data are taken from a study of technical replicates of blood from several donors. TCRdb's table, derived via immunoSEQ multiplex PCR, lists solely in-frame clones and lacks some. The data hold 87,000 or so clones, with about 91% observed a single time. CDR3 length: 13 residues. Trimming cost V 2 bases and J 2 bases, with 8 bases left between them. CDR1 is SGHDT, CDR2 YYEEEE, per germline. This sequence originates from a human donor in good health. J is TRBJ2-7 and V is TRBV5-6; D is uncertain. Sequencing was done on a sample of T cells isolated from PBMCs. CDR3 loop: CASSFAETYEQYF. CDR3 DNA: TGTGCCAGCAGCTTTGCAGAAACCTACGAGCAGTACTTC.